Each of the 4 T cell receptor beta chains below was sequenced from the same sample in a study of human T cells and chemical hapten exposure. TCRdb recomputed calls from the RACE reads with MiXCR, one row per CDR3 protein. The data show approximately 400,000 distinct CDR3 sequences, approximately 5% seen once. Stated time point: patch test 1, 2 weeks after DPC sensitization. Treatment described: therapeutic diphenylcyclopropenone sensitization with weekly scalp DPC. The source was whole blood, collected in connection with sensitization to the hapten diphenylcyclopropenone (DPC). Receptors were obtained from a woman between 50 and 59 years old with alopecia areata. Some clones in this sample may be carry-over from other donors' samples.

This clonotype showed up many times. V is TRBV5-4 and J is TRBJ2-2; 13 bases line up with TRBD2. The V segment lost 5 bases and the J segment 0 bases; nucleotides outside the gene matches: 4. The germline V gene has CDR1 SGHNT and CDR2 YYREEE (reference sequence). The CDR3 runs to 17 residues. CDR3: CASSMGLAGTNTGELFF. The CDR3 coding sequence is TGTGCCAGCAGTATGGGACTAGCGGGAACGAACACCGGGGAGCTGTTTTTT.

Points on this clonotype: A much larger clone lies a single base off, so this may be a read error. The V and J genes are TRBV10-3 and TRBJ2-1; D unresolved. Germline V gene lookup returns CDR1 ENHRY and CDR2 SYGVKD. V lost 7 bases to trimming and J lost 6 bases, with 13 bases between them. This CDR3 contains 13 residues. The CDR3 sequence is CAITGSMGNEQFF. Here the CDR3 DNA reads TGTGCCATCACCGGGTCTATGGGCAATGAGCAGTTCTTC.

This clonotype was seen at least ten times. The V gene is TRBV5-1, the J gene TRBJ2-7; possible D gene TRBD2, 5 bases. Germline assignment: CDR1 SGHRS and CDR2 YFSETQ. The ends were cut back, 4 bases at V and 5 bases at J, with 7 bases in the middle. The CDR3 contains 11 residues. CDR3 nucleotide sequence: TGCGCCAGCAGCCTGGAGGACGAGCAGTACTTC. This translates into CASSLEDEQYF. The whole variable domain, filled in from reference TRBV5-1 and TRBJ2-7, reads KAGVTQTPRYLIKTRGQQVTLSCSPISGHRSVSWYQQTPGQGLQFLFEYFSETQRNKGNFPGRFSGRQFSNSRSEMNVSTLELGDSALYLCASSLEDEQYFGPGTRLTVT.

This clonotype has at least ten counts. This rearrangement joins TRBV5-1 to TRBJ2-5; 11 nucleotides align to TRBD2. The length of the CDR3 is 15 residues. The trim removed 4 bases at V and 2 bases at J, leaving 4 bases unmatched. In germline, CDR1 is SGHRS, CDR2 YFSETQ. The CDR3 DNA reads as TGCGCCAGCAGCACGGGGACTAGCGGACAAGAGACCCAGTACTTC. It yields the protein CASSTGTSGQETQYF. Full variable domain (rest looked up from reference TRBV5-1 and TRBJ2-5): KAGVTQTPRYLIKTRGQQVTLSCSPISGHRSVSWYQQTPGQGLQFLFEYFSETQRNKGNFPGRFSGRQFSNSRSEMNVSTLELGDSALYLCASSTGTSGQETQYFGPGTRLLVL.